This TCR beta chain was observed in a study of cytomegalovirus exposure and HLA in healthy donors. Trimming left V 2 bases short and J 1 base short, with 6 bases between. The CDR3 is 13 residues long. Germline V CDR1 and CDR2: SGHRS, YFSETQ. A few counts support this clone. The antigen is undetermined. Primers for the PCR totalled 60 Vbeta and 13 Jbeta. Assay: immunoSEQ multiplex PCR; the TCRdb copy retains only in-frame clones and omits some. The sample has more than 150,000 clones, more than 85% seen once. Study outcomes and limitations: A likely sequencing artifact accounted for one observed cluster of highly shared sequence variants. The sole available immune exposure information was CMV serostatus. Prior analysis indicated that the majority of TCR beta V segments exhibited productivity approximately 87% or approximately 30% of the time.

The TCR sequence derives from a girl under three years old in good health and CMV-seronegative. The V call is TRBV5-1, the J call TRBJ2-5; possibly TRBD2 for D (6 bases). The specimen sequenced was PBMCs. The CDR3: CASSFGGQETQYF. Here the CDR3 DNA reads TGCGCCAGCAGCTTCGGGGGCCAAGAGACCCAGTACTTC. The variable domain in full, with the rest retrieved from reference TRBV5-1 and TRBJ2-5, is KAGVTQTPRYLIKTRGQQVTLSCSPISGHRSVSWYQQTPGQGLQFLFEYFSETQRNKGNFPGRFSGRQFSNSRSEMNVSTLELGDSALYLCASSFGGQETQYFGPGTRLLVL.